This T cell receptor (beta chain) was observed in a study of blood T cell repertoires in COVID-19. The overall study: The analysed material was cDNA or gDNA that came from T cells, B-cell-depleted T cells, or PBMCs.

The CDR3 loop spans 14 amino acids. Germline-derived CDR1 and CDR2 are SEHNR and FQNEAQ (reference sequence). V lost 1 base to trimming and J lost 5 bases, with 6 bases between them. In the original analysis: Amplification of reference gene primers was used by the study to estimate nucleated cell counts. Sequencing used immunoSEQ multiplex PCR; TCRdb keeps in-frame clones, though not all of them. The V and J calls and clone size come from that table; D and trimming were worked out from the DNA. Among 120,000 or so clones listed, around 85% were seen once. This clone was observed a single time. The V call is TRBV7-9, the J call TRBJ1-6; D is unresolved. The sample taken for sequencing was peripheral blood. This sequence was found in a man aged 50 to 60 with acute or convalescent COVID-19. CDR3 in DNA: TGTGCCAGCAGCTTAGTTCAAAATAATTCACCCCTCCACTTT. Protein sequence: CASSLVQNNSPLHF. The full variable domain, rest sourced from reference TRBV7-9 and TRBJ1-6, is DTGVSQNPRHKITKRGQNVTFRCDPISEHNRLYWYRQTLGQGPEFLTYFQNEAQLEKSRLLSDRFSAERPKGSFSTLEIQRTEQGDSAMYLCASSLVQNNSPLHFGNGTRLTVT.